This record looks at one TCR beta chain sequence and its context. From germline, CDR1 is MDHEN and CDR2 SYDVKM. V dropped 4 bases and J dropped 4 bases, with 15 bases sitting between them. This CDR3 spans 15 amino acids. Source study methods: Nucleated cell counts were estimated from reference gene primer amplification. The repertoire was sequenced with immunoSEQ multiplex PCR; TCRdb's copy has only in-frame clones and lacks some. V and J calls and clone size come straight from that table; D and trimming were deduced from the DNA. Among roughly 79,000 clones listed, over 85% were seen once. The source of the sample is a study of blood T cell repertoires in COVID-19. Background on the study: Spain, Italy and the United States supplied samples that represented acute and convalescent COVID-19. The analysed material was cDNA or gDNA that came from T cells, B-cell-depleted T cells, or PBMCs.

The material sequenced was peripheral blood. The chain is built from TRBV28 and TRBJ2-3, with D possibly TRBD1 on 6 matching bases. This sequence was found in a man in his fifties with active COVID-19. The CDR3 DNA reads TGTGCCAGCAGTTCACGACCCAGGGGTGCAGATACGCAGTATTTT. Encoded protein: CASSSRPRGADTQYF.